This T cell receptor beta chain was sequenced during a study of metastatic and nonmetastatic thyroid tumors. Study summary: Peripheral blood and tumor or nodule samples from malignant and benign thyroid patients were compared. General observations from the study: Patients with malignant thyroid tumors reportedly had significantly higher TCR beta diversity than those with benign nodules, in blood and tumor.

None of the patients had undergone any treatment ahead of thyroid surgery. This clone was observed at least ten times. The antigen is unknown. Per the original data handling: CDR3 was compared across clinicopathological groups, and the resulting differences were used to build a distant-metastasis classifier for papillary thyroid cancer. TCRdb redid the clone calls on the PCR reads using MiXCR. The V and J calls reflect TCRdb's pipeline rather than the authors' work. The sample holds tens of thousands of clones, 20% to 25% seen once. The germline V and J ends were trimmed by 0 bases and 0 bases, with 8 bases remaining between them. The CDR3 totals 15 residues. The germline V gene encodes CDR1 ENHRY and CDR2 SYGVKD.

The J gene is TRBJ1-1, the V gene TRBV10-3; TRBD1 is a possible D gene (5 bases). The sequenced material came from blood. This TCR came from a female donor with papillary thyroid cancer or a benign thyroid nodule (not recorded which). Some clones in this sample may be carry-over from other donors' samples. The CDR3, as DNA: TGTGCCATCAGTGAGTCCCAGGGAATGAACACTGAAGCTTTCTTT. Residues: CAISESQGMNTEAFF.